These 30 T cell receptor beta chains came from one sample sequenced in a study of blood T cell repertoires in COVID-19. The assay was immunoSEQ multiplex PCR, and TCRdb's table has in-frame clones only and misses some. The sample comprises some 180,000 clones, about four fifths of which are singletons, and 8% to 13% rests with the top ten. The material sequenced was peripheral blood. The receptor set was obtained from a woman aged 40 to 50 with COVID-19, enrolled during active disease.

The chain combines TRBV5-1 with TRBJ1-1; 10 bases are shared with TRBD1. This CDR3 has 13 residues. J lost 7 bases, V lost 4 bases, and 4 bases had no gene match. Germline V gene lookup returns CDR1 SGHRS and CDR2 YFSETQ. The CDR3 DNA reads TGCGCCAGCAGCCTAGGACAGGGGGTTGAAGCTTTCTTT. This gives the protein CASSLGQGVEAFF.

The chain links TRBV7-9 to TRBJ1-6, with 7 bases aligning to TRBD1. The V segment lost 3 bases and the J segment 11 bases; nucleotides outside the gene matches: 7. Germline CDR1 reads SEHNR; CDR2 reads FQNEAQ (reference sequence). The CDR3 runs to 14 residues. The CDR3 sequence is CASSFRDRGTPLHF. The CDR3 coding sequence is TGTGCCAGCAGCTTCCGGGACAGAGGCACACCCCTCCACTTT.

The rearrangement joins TRBV10-2 to TRBJ2-1; 12 bases align to TRBD2. This CDR3 spans 17 amino acids. The germline V gene has CDR1 WSHSY and CDR2 SAAADI. V lost 0 bases and J lost 8; bases outside the gene matches: 8. CDR3 bases: TGCGCCAGCAGTGAGTCGACTCTAGCGGGAGGGCCTGATGAGCAGTTCTTC. This codes for CASSESTLAGGPDEQFF.

The chain joins TRBV7-9 to TRBJ1-1; D possibly corresponds to TRBD1 (5 bases). The V end lost 3 bases, the J end lost 4 bases, and 12 bases lay between the germline ends. CDR1 SEHNR and CDR2 FQNEAQ come from the germline V gene (reference sequence). This CDR3 is 14 amino acids long. CDR3 nucleotides: TGTGCCAGCAGCTTTCAGGGCTTGGGCACTGAAGCTTTCTTT. This sequence encodes CASSFQGLGTEAFF.

Only a few counts were recorded for this clone. One end of the junction is discordant with germline, which a read error may explain. The chain couples TRBV6-2 or TRBV6-3 to TRBJ2-1, with D possibly being TRBD2 (6 bases). This CDR3 contains 17 residues. Germline V gene sequence: CDR1 MNHEY, CDR2 SVGEGT. The CDR3, as DNA: TGTGCCAGCAGCTACTCTCTCGCGGGCGGGAACTACAATGAGCAGTTCTTC. Encoded protein: CASSYSLAGGNYNEQFF.

This chain joins TRBV2 and TRBJ1-3; D is uncertain. V shed 8 bases and J shed 1 base, with 12 bases lying between them. The germline CDR1 and CDR2 sequences are SNHLY and FYNNEI. The CDR3 length is 14 residues. DNA of the CDR3: TGTGCCAGCCTACGGGGATCATCTGGAAACACCATATATTTT. Its protein product is CASLRGSSGNTIYF.

Notes on this clone: One end of the junction does not line up with germline, which may come from a read error. CDR3 DNA: TGTGCCAGCAGCGAGGATGACAGGCTCTACAAGCAGTACTTC. Protein sequence: CASSEDDRLYKQYF. The chain carries TRBV9 and TRBJ2-7; D possibly corresponds to TRBD1 (6 bases). The CDR3 runs to 14 residues. Looked up from germline, CDR1 is SGDLS and CDR2 is YYNGEE.

In nucleotides, the CDR3 is TGCGCCAGCAGCCCTCAGGGGGCTTCTTATGAAAAACTGTTTTTT. The encoded protein is CASSPQGASYEKLFF. The rearrangement links TRBV4-1 to TRBJ1-4, with 8 bases aligning to TRBD1. CDR3 length equals 15 residues. The germline V gene has CDR1 MGHRA and CDR2 YSYEKL. V lost 4 bases and J lost 6; bases outside the gene matches: 7.

The chain links TRBV24-1 to TRBJ2-5, with 8 bases that match TRBD2. The junction had 11 bases not matched to a gene; V was cut back by 9 bases and J by 3 bases. The CDR3 covers 15 residues. Germline V lookup: CDR1 KGHDR, CDR2 SFDVKD. The CDR3 nucleotides read TGTGCCACCGGAGAACAGCGGGGGCAGAAAGAGACCCAGTACTTC. Its protein is CATGEQRGQKETQYF.

The rearrangement joins TRBV11-2 to TRBJ1-6; 11 bases are a match to TRBD1. Per germline, CDR1 SGHAT and CDR2 FQNNGV. This CDR3 has 16 residues. The junction had 9 bases not matched to a gene; V was cut back by 4 bases and J by 10 bases. CDR3 DNA: TGTGCCAGCAGCTCTAAAGCCGGGACAGGGGGATCACCCCTCCACTTT. Protein sequence: CASSSKAGTGGSPLHF.

The chain is built from TRBV21-1 and TRBJ2-1; TRBD2 is the table's D call and was not checked against the DNA. TRBV21-1 is classified as a pseudogene. The CDR3 is made up of 15 amino acids. The CDR3 DNA follows: TGTGCCAGCAGGTATGGACTAGAGAACCCCAATGAGCAGTTCTTC. It translates to CASRYGLENPNEQFF.

The J gene is TRBJ2-2, the V gene TRBV15, with D possibly being TRBD1 (6 bases). The V and J ends lost 0 bases and 4 bases respectively, with 12 bases between them. Germline assignment: CDR1 LNHNV and CDR2 YYDKDF (reference sequence). The length of the CDR3 is 16 residues. CDR3 coding DNA: TGTGCCACCAGCAGAGAAGGGGGTTGGAGCACCGGGGAGCTGTTTTTT. It yields the protein CATSREGGWSTGELFF.

The V call is TRBV3-1 (or the pseudogene TRBV3-2), the J call TRBJ1-1; no reliable D call. CDR1 is LGHDT, CDR2 YNNKEL, per germline (reference sequence). V shed 0 bases and J shed 5 bases, with 13 bases lying between them. The CDR3 has 15 residues. In DNA form, the CDR3 reads TGTGCCAGCAGCCAAGATCTCGGCATGAGGACTGAAGCTTTCTTT. Its protein product is CASSQDLGMRTEAFF.

This chain joins TRBV7-2 and TRBJ2-5, with 11 bases fitting TRBD1. CDR3 size: 15 residues. Germline CDR1 SGHTA, CDR2 FQGNSA. V trimming: 0 bases; J trimming: 4 bases; junction bases outside the gene matches: 1. DNA for the CDR3: TGTGCCAGCAGCTTAGCGGGACAGGGGGTAGAGACCCAGTACTTC. This encodes CASSLAGQGVETQYF.

V and J are TRBV7-3 and TRBJ2-3; TRBD2 matches 15 bases. Germline CDR1 SGHTA, CDR2 FQGTGA. The CDR3 runs to 17 residues. J lost 5 bases, V lost 5 bases, and 8 bases had no gene match. DNA of the CDR3: TGTGCCAGCAGCCCAATGGGACTAGCGGGGGGAAGAGATACGCAGTATTTT. Amino acids: CASSPMGLAGGRDTQYF. Filled out from reference TRBV7-3 and TRBJ2-3, the complete variable domain reads GAGVSQTPSNKVTEKGKYVELRCDPISGHTALYWYRQSLGQGPEFLIYFQGTGAADDSGLPNDRFFAVRPEGSVSTLKIQRTERGDSAVYLCASSPMGLAGGRDTQYFGPGTRLTVL.

The J gene is TRBJ2-1, the V gene TRBV28; 10 bases fit TRBD2. With 4 bases clipped from V and 7 bases from J, the junction kept 1 base outside the gene matches. The CDR3 totals 13 residues. Germline CDR1 is MDHEN and CDR2 is SYDVKM. The CDR3 DNA follows: TGTGCCAGCAGTTCTAGCGGGAGTAATGAGCAGTTCTTC. It specifies CASSSSGSNEQFF.

This chain links TRBV5-1 with TRBJ2-3; D perhaps matches TRBD2 (6 bases). V was cut by 6 bases and J by 6 bases, with 11 bases left in between. The CDR3 totals 12 residues. Germline CDR1 and CDR2: SGHRS and YFSETQ. DNA of the CDR3: TGCGCCAGCACCATTGGAGGGGATACGCAGTATTTT. This translates into CASTIGGDTQYF.

J is TRBJ2-6 and V is TRBV9, with 7 positions matching TRBD1. This CDR3 is 14 amino acids long. Germline CDR1 is SGDLS and CDR2 is YYNGEE. Trimming took 7 bases from V and 2 from J; bases not matched to a gene: 3. In DNA form, the CDR3 reads TGTGCCAGCCACCAGGGGGCTGGGGCCAACGTCCTGACTTTC. This translates into CASHQGAGANVLTF.

The CDR3 DNA is TGTGCCAGCAGTGAATCGTCCTTGGACAGGCTTAGAAACACCATATATTTT. It specifies CASSESSLDRLRNTIYF. This chain links TRBV6-1 with TRBJ1-3; 7 bases map to TRBD1. CDR3 length equals 17 residues. The germline V gene has CDR1 MNHNS and CDR2 SASEGT. The V segment lost 2 bases and the J segment 5 bases; nucleotides outside the gene matches: 12.

The CDR3 sequence is CASKPEHPANEQFF. The CDR3 coding sequence is TGTGCCAGTAAACCTGAGCATCCCGCCAATGAGCAGTTCTTC. The chain uses TRBV19 and TRBJ2-1; D is uncertain. Germline assignment: CDR1 LNHDA and CDR2 SQIVND (reference sequence). Trimming cost V 7 bases and J 6 bases, with 16 bases left between them. This CDR3 contains 14 residues.

The rearrangement joins TRBV18 to TRBJ1-4, with 9 nucleotides matching TRBD1. Germline V gene sequence: CDR1 KGHSH, CDR2 LQKENI. There are 13 residues in the CDR3. Germline trimming cut 5 bases from V and 8 bases from J; bases unmatched to any gene: 3. CDR3 loop: CASSLGQGEKLFF. CDR3 DNA: TGTGCCAGCTCATTGGGACAGGGCGAAAAACTGTTTTTT.

This clone was seen only once. This chain uses TRBV19 with TRBJ1-5; D may be TRBD1 (5 bases). CDR1 is LNHDA and CDR2 is SQIVND in the germline V gene (reference sequence). The CDR3 is 15 amino acids. Trimming shortened V by 7 bases and J by 4 bases, and 17 bases separated the two germline ends. The CDR3 here is CASTGLTGGNQPQHF. Here the CDR3 DNA reads TGTGCCAGTACTGGTCTGACGGGGGGGAATCAGCCCCAGCATTTT.

The J gene is TRBJ2-1, the V gene TRBV2; D is unresolved. V lost 5 bases and J 5 bases, leaving 7 bases between the germline ends. Germline V gives CDR1 SNHLY, CDR2 FYNNEI. The CDR3 covers 12 residues. CDR3 sequence (DNA): TGTGCCAGCAGTTTTAAAAACAATGAGCAGTTCTTC. It encodes CASSFKNNEQFF.

The chain recombines TRBV2 with TRBJ1-4, with 8 bases matching TRBD1. Germline V lookup: CDR1 SNHLY, CDR2 FYNNEI. V gave up 6 bases and J gave up 2 bases; unmatched junction bases: 8. CDR3 length equals 16 residues. CDR3 sequence (DNA): TGTGCCAGCAGACGCACTAACAGGGGGACTAATGAAAAACTGTTTTTT. Its translation is CASRRTNRGTNEKLFF. Using reference TRBV2 and TRBJ1-4 for the parts outside the CDR3, the full variable domain is EPEVTQTPSHQVTQMGQEVILRCVPISNHLYFYWYRQILGQKVEFLVSFYNNEISEKSEIFDDQFSVERPDGSNFTLKIRSTKLEDSAMYFCASRRTNRGTNEKLFFGSGTQLSVL.

This chain links TRBV23-1 with TRBJ1-1, with TRBD1 as a possible D gene (6 bases). TRBV23-1 is an open reading frame, and its role is uncertain. Between the trimmed V and J ends, which lost 6 bases and 3 bases, there was a span of 23 bases. This CDR3 has 17 amino acids. Written as DNA, the CDR3 is TGCGCCAGCAGGCCAACCGGGTTTATGGGGGCCTACACTGAAGCTTTCTTT. Translated: CASRPTGFMGAYTEAFF.

This chain joins TRBV6-5 and TRBJ1-5, with 10 bases lining up with TRBD1. Losses at the gene ends were 6 bases for V and 3 bases for J; bases not matched to a gene: 2. This CDR3 spans 14 amino acids. Per germline, CDR1 MNHEY and CDR2 SVGAGI. Here the CDR3 reads CASRGQGLNQPQHF. CDR3 sequence (DNA): TGTGCCAGCAGGGGACAGGGGCTCAATCAGCCCCAGCATTTT.

This chain connects TRBV5-4 to TRBJ1-6; 7 positions agree with TRBD1. J was trimmed by 14 bases and V by 4 bases; bases with no gene match: 3. Germline assignment: CDR1 SGHNT and CDR2 YYREEE (reference sequence). The CDR3 consists of 11 residues. CDR3 region: CASSAGQTLHF. Here the CDR3 DNA reads TGTGCCAGCAGCGCGGGACAGACCCTCCACTTT.

The V call is TRBV7-9, the J call TRBJ2-6; 12 positions match TRBD1. Unmatched junction bases numbered 9, after V lost 5 bases and J lost 4 bases. The CDR3 has 18 residues. The germline CDR1 and CDR2 sequences are SEHNR and FQNEAQ (reference sequence). The CDR3 here is CASSGRGQGAPGANVLTF. The CDR3 DNA reads TGTGCCAGCAGCGGGCGGGGACAGGGGGCTCCCGGGGCCAACGTCCTGACTTTC.

This chain connects TRBV4-1 to TRBJ2-2; 7 nucleotides align to TRBD2. CDR1 and CDR2 (germline): MGHRA, YSYEKL. CDR3 length: 15 amino acids. The V segment lost 0 bases and the J segment 4 bases; nucleotides outside the gene matches: 2. For the CDR3, the DNA is TGCGCCAGCAGCCAAGATCCGGGGGGCACCGGGGAGCTGTTTTTT. Protein sequence: CASSQDPGGTGELFF.

This chain links TRBV5-6 with TRBJ2-3, with 13 bases that match TRBD2. There are 16 residues in the CDR3. The germline V gene encodes CDR1 SGHDT and CDR2 YYEEEE. V was clipped by 4 bases and J by 6 bases; unmatched bases: 8. CDR3 sequence: CASSNYGLAGADTQYF. For the CDR3, the DNA is TGTGCCAGCAGCAATTACGGACTAGCGGGAGCGGATACGCAGTATTTT.